The rows below give T cell receptor beta chains drawn from one sample of a study of regulatory T cells in long-lasting Graves disease. TCRdb used MiXCR to reprocess the multiplex PCR reads, holding one entry per CDR3 protein. Of 440,000 or so distinct CDR3 sequences in the sample, more than 12% were seen once. These data were also filed under a second study, of T cells in Graves' hyperthyroidism and ophthalmopathy.

Sequences were derived from peripheral blood mononuclear cells (PBMCs), sampled at new diagnosis, from a patient treated with antithyroid drugs. The receptor set was obtained from a woman aged 30 to 39 with Graves disease. Both conserved end residues are part of each CDR3. The D gene is left open where the match is weak. The size of a clone is reported for some rows only, either as once, few or many, or as a class for expanded clones.

clone size	D gene	V gene	J gene	CDR3 DNA	CDR3 protein
many	TRBD2	TRBV6-1	TRBJ2-7	TGTGCCAGCAGTGAGACTAGCGGGCTCTCCTACGAGCAGTACTTC	CASSETSGLSYEQYF
few	NA	TRBV10-2	TRBJ1-2	TGCGCCAGCAGTGGATCCGGCCAGGGAGGCTATGGCTACACCTTC	CASSGSGQGGYGYTF
many	TRBD2	TRBV30	TRBJ2-5	TGTGCCTGGAGTAGGGGACTCGAACTAGCGGGAGAGGGAGAGACCCAGTACTTC	CAWSRGLELAGEGETQYF
many	TRBD1	TRBV7-8	TRBJ1-5	TGTGCCAGCAGCTTAGCGTCCCCCGGGACAGGGGGCGTGAGAAGCAATCAGCCCCAGCATTTT	CASSLASPGTGGVRSNQPQHF
NA	NA	TRBV29-1	TRBJ1-2	TGCAGCGTTGAAAATGGAAGCTGGGGACATAGTAACTATGGCTACACCTTC	CSVENGSWGHSNYGYTF
many	TRBD1	TRBV27	TRBJ1-6	TGTGCCAGTTCTAGGACAGGGGTTAGTTCACCCCTCCACTTT	CASSRTGVSSPLHF
few	TRBD1	TRBV6-4	TRBJ2-1	TGTGCCAGCCGCCCGGGACAGGCTTACAATGAGCAGTTCTTC	CASRPGQAYNEQFF
few	NA	TRBV20-1	TRBJ1-5	TGCAGTGCTAGGTCCGCAGTTCAGCCCCAGCATTTT	CSARSAVQPQHF
few	TRBD2	TRBV3-1	TRBJ2-7	TGTGCCAGCAGCCAAGTCACGACTAGCGGGAGCTACGAGCAGTACTTC	CASSQVTTSGSYEQYF
many	NA	TRBV5-1	TRBJ1-5	TGCGCCAGCAGCAACGACACGACGGCTGAGCCCCAGCATTTT	CASSNDTTAEPQHF
many	NA	TRBV7-8	TRBJ1-4	TGTGCCAGCAGCTTAGCCGGGGCGACGACTAATGAAAAACTGTTTTTT	CASSLAGATTNEKLFF
many	NA	TRBV7-3	TRBJ2-3	TGTGCCAGCAGCTTAATAGCGGACCGCACAGATACGCAGTATTTT	CASSLIADRTDTQYF
many	TRBD1	TRBV11-2	TRBJ1-6	TGTGCCAGCAGCTCCGGGACAGGACGAACGAGTTCACCCCTCCACTTT	CASSSGTGRTSSPLHF
NA	NA	TRBV2	TRBJ2-7	TGTGCCAGCAGTCACTCATTACTGGGCGGCCGCGAGCAGTACTTC	CASSHSLLGGREQYF
many	NA	TRBV7-6	TRBJ2-3	TGTGCCAGCAGCTTCAGAGTCGGGGGCCCCACAGATACGCAGTATTTT	CASSFRVGGPTDTQYF
many	TRBD1	TRBV7-9	TRBJ1-1	TGTGCCAGCAGCCCGAGGACAGGGTTGTATGAAGCTTTCTTT	CASSPRTGLYEAFF
few	TRBD2	TRBV4-1	TRBJ2-2	TGCGCCAGCACCGTAGAGGGACTAGCGGGACTCGGAACGAACACCGGGGAGCTGTTTTTT	CASTVEGLAGLGTNTGELFF
many	NA	TRBV27	TRBJ2-3	TGTGCCAGCGGCCGGGCCATTAGGACGGATACGCAGTATTTT	CASGRAIRTDTQYF
many	TRBD2	TRBV6-1	TRBJ2-3	TGTGCCAGCAGTGGCGGGAGAGTCGTCGCGCAGTATTTT	CASSGGRVVAQYF
few	TRBD1	TRBV5-1	TRBJ2-3	TGCGCCAGCAGCTGGGGACCGGGACAGGGCGAAGATACGCAGTATTTT	CASSWGPGQGEDTQYF
many	TRBD2	TRBV30	TRBJ2-1	TGTGCCTGGAGGATAGCGGGAGGAACCTTAAATGAGCAGTTCTTC	CAWRIAGGTLNEQFF
many	NA	TRBV12-3/TRBV12-4	TRBJ2-7	TGTGCCAGCACTAGGGGCGGACGCTCCTACGAGCAGTACTTC	CASTRGGRSYEQYF
few	NA	TRBV18	TRBJ2-6	TGTGCCAGCTCACCAGAGAGAGCCTTACCTGGGGCCAACGTCCTGACTTTC	CASSPERALPGANVLTF
many	NA	TRBV3-1	TRBJ1-2	TGTGCCAGCAGCCAAGGCACTAACTATGGCTACACCTTC	CASSQGTNYGYTF
many	NA	TRBV12-3/TRBV12-4	TRBJ1-1	TGTGCCAGCACCGATAGGGTTGAAGCTTTCTTT	CASTDRVEAFF
NA	NA	TRBV20-1	TRBJ2-1	TGCAGTGCTAGAGATTCTGGGAGGACTATCCACAATGAGCAGTTCTTC	CSARDSGRTIHNEQFF
NA	TRBD1	TRBV24-1	TRBJ2-2	TGTGCCACCAGTGACGGGACAGGCTCTAACACCGGGGAGCTGTTTTTT	CATSDGTGSNTGELFF
NA	TRBD1	TRBV9	TRBJ2-7	TGTGCCAGCAGCGTAGAAGACAGGGGGCGAGGCGAGCAGTACTTC	CASSVEDRGRGEQYF
many	TRBD1	TRBV7-9	TRBJ2-7	TGTGCCAGCAGCGAGACAGGGGTCCACGAGCAGTACTTC	CASSETGVHEQYF